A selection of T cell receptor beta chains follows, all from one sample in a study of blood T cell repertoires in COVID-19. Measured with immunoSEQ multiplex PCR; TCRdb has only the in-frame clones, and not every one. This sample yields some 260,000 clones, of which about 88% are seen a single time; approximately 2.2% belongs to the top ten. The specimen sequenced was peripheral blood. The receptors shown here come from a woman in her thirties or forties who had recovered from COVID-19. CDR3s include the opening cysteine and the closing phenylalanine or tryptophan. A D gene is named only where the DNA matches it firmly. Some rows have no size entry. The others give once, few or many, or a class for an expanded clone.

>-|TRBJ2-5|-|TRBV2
CASTRSQETQYF
TGTGCCAGCACGAGGAGCCAAGAGACCCAGTACTTC
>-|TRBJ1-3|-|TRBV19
CASLRTHSGNTIYF
TGTGCCAGCCTAAGAACCCACTCTGGAAACACCATATATTTT
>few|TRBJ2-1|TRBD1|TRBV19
CASTTTGWNEQFF
TGTGCCAGTACCACGACAGGGTGGAATGAGCAGTTCTTC
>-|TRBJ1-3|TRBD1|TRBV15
CATSRHRGSGNTIYF
TGTGCCACCAGCAGACACAGGGGCTCTGGAAACACCATATATTTT
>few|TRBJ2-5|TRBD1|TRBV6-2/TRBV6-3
CASSNVQGAQYF
TGTGCCAGCAGTAACGTACAGGGGGCCCAGTACTTC
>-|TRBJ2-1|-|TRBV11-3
CASSLGGDSSYNEQFF
TGTGCCAGCAGCTTAGGGGGTGACAGCTCCTACAATGAGCAGTTCTTC
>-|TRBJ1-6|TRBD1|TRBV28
CASARWDRLNSPLHF
TGTGCCAGCGCCCGATGGGACAGGCTGAATTCACCCCTCCACTTT
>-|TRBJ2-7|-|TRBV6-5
CASSATVPPYEQYF
TGTGCCAGCAGCGCAACAGTCCCACCCTACGAGCAGTACTTC
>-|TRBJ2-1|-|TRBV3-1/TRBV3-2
CASSRRGAVSSYNEQFF
TGTGCCAGCAGCCGCAGAGGTGCGGTATCCTCCTACAATGAGCAGTTCTTC
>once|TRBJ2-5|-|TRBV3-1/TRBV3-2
CASSPRDREETQYF
TGTGCCAGCAGCCCAAGAGACAGAGAAGAGACCCAGTACTTC
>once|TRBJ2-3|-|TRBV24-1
CATSDPIGGSTDTQYF
TGTGCCACCAGTGACCCGATAGGGGGTTCCACAGATACGCAGTATTTT
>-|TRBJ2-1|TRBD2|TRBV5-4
CASSSRTSGKGRYNEQFF
TGTGCCAGCAGCTCGAGGACTAGCGGGAAAGGGCGGTACAATGAGCAGTTCTTC
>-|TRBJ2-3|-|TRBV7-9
CASSFGGITDTQYF
TGTGCCAGCAGCTTCGGCGGTATCACAGATACGCAGTATTTT
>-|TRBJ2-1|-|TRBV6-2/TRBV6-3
CASSYSWGGNIGQFF
TGTGCCAGCAGTTACTCATGGGGGGGCAACATTGGGCAGTTCTTC
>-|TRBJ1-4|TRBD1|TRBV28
CASSLMGQGIVNEKLFF
TGTGCCAGCAGTTTAATGGGACAGGGAATCGTTAATGAAAAACTGTTTTTT
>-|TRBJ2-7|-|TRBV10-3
CAIRLGSTWPSYEQYF
TGTGCCATCAGACTCGGGAGCACGTGGCCTTCCTACGAGCAGTACTTC
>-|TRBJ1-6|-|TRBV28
CASSKGTSRGGSPLHF
TGTGCCAGCAGTAAGGGGACAAGCAGGGGTGGTTCACCCCTCCACTTT
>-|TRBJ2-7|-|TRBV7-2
CASSFTSTYEQYF
TGTGCCAGCAGCTTTACTAGCACCTACGAGCAGTACTTC
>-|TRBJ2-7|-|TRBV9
CASSVARDLEQYF
TGTGCCAGCAGCGTAGCCCGGGATCTCGAGCAGTACTTC
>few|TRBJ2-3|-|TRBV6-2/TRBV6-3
CASSYSLGDSYTDTQYF
TGTGCCAGCAGTTACTCTTTGGGGGACTCTTACACAGATACGCAGTATTTT
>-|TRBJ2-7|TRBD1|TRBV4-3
CASSQVLGTDYSYEQYF
TGCGCCAGCAGCCAAGTCCTTGGGACAGACTACTCCTACGAGCAGTACTTC
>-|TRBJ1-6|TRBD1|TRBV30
CASKFPGQGASPLHF
TGTGCCTCGAAATTTCCGGGACAGGGGGCTTCACCCCTCCACTTT
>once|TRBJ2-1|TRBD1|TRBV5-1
CASIDDRENYNEQFF
TGCGCCAGCATAGATGACAGGGAGAACTACAATGAGCAGTTCTTC
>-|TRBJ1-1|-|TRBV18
CASSPLEGGANTEAFF
TGTGCCAGCTCACCACTGGAGGGGGGGGCGAACACTGAAGCTTTCTTT
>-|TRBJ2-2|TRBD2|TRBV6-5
CASSRGGAGELFF
TGTGCCAGCAGCCGGGGGGGCGCCGGGGAGCTGTTTTTT
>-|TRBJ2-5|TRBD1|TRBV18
CASSPGQRETQYF
TGTGCCAGCTCACCGGGACAGAGGGAGACCCAGTACTTC
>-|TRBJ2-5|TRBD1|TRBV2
CASSLRQGAGETQYF
TGTGCCAGCAGTTTGCGGCAGGGGGCTGGGGAGACCCAGTACTTC
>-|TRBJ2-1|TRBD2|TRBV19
CASNQLLAGGKNEQFF
TGTGCCAGTAACCAACTACTAGCGGGAGGAAAAAATGAGCAGTTCTTC
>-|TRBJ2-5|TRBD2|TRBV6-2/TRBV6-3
CASSYSFSGGQETQYF
TGTGCCAGCAGTTACTCCTTTTCGGGGGGCCAAGAGACCCAGTACTTC
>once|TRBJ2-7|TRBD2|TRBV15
CATSRGETGTSGVGIEQYF
TGTGCCACCAGCAGAGGAGAAACCGGGACTAGCGGGGTGGGGATTGAGCAGTACTTC
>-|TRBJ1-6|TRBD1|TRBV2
CASNNQGQNQPLHF
TGTGCCAGCAATAATCAGGGACAGAACCAACCCCTCCACTTT
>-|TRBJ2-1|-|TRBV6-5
CASSRYNEQFF
TGTGCCAGCAGTCGGTACAATGAGCAGTTCTTC
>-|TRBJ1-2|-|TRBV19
CASSYDRNYGYTF
TGTGCCAGTAGTTACGACAGGAACTATGGCTACACCTTC